The 24 T cell receptor beta chains below come from one sample, sequenced in a study of cytomegalovirus exposure and HLA in healthy donors. Amplification used 60 Vbeta primers and 13 Jbeta primers. TCRdb's copy holds only in-frame clones and misses some; the assay was immunoSEQ multiplex PCR. Its listing shows 100,000 or so clones. The sequenced sample was PBMCs. These receptors all stem from a middle-aged man in good health and CMV-seronegative.

The chain couples TRBV6-1 to TRBJ1-1, with TRBD1 matching over 8 bases. Germline V lookup: CDR1 MNHNS, CDR2 SASEGT. This CDR3 comprises 14 residues. V shed 6 bases, J shed 4 bases, and the junction held 7 bases outside the gene matches. The CDR3 DNA reads TGTGCCAGCAGGTTCGGACAGGGCGCCACTGAAGCTTTCTTT. Amino acid sequence: CASRFGQGATEAFF.

The chain links TRBV6-1 to TRBJ2-7, with 9 bases that match TRBD2. This CDR3 has 16 residues. V lost 4 bases, J lost 2 bases, and 9 bases stayed unmatched. Germline CDR1 reads MNHNS; CDR2 reads SASEGT. The CDR3 nucleotides read TGTGCCAGCAGTGTCTCGAGTGCGGGAGGGACCTACGAGCAGTACTTC. This translates into CASSVSSAGGTYEQYF.

This chain connects TRBV7-6 to TRBJ1-2; perhaps TRBD1 as D (5 bases). Deletions cut 5 bases from V and 8 bases from J, with 18 bases between. Germline CDR1 reads SGHVS; CDR2 reads FNYEAQ. The CDR3 length is 14 residues. The CDR3 spells CASSRGGRVNGYTF. CDR3 bases: TGTGCCAGCAGCCGGGGGGGGAGGGTCAACGGCTACACCTTC.

The CDR3: CAWSPGQYTDTQYF. The DNA for the CDR3 is TGTGCCTGGAGTCCAGGACAGTACACAGATACGCAGTATTTT. V is TRBV30 and J is TRBJ2-3; maybe TRBD1 (6 bases). Trimming removed 2 bases from V and 2 bases from J, with 11 bases in between. The CDR3 runs to 14 residues. The germline V gene encodes CDR1 GTSNPN and CDR2 SVGIG (reference sequence).

V and J are TRBV7-2 and TRBJ1-1; D not resolved. CDR3 size: 14 residues. Germline V gives CDR1 SGHTA, CDR2 FQGNSA. V was pared by 4 bases and J by 5 bases, with 14 bases between. The CDR3 loop reads CASSSAAGFTEAFF. CDR3 DNA sequence: TGTGCCAGCAGCTCCGCCGCAGGATTTACTGAAGCTTTCTTT.

This rearrangement joins TRBV6-1 to TRBJ1-1; TRBD1 agrees at 7 bases. Germline loops: CDR1 MNHNS, CDR2 SASEGT. The CDR3 runs 13 residues. V was pared by 5 bases and J by 7 bases, with 7 bases of the junction left unmatched. CDR3 DNA: TGTGCCAGCAGTTCAGACAGGGCTCATGAAGCTTTCTTT. Translating gives CASSSDRAHEAFF.

This chain links TRBV9 with TRBJ2-1, with 8 positions matching TRBD2. The germline V gene has CDR1 SGDLS and CDR2 YYNGEE. The CDR3 totals 15 residues. V lost 3 bases, J lost 0 bases, and 2 bases stayed unmatched. DNA for the CDR3: TGTGCCAGCAGCGGACTAGCGAGCTCCTACAATGAGCAGTTCTTC. Protein sequence: CASSGLASSYNEQFF.

CDR3 DNA sequence: TGTGCCAGCAGTCTAGTCGGGACAGGGAGCACTGAAGCTTTCTTT. Translation: CASSLVGTGSTEAFF. The J gene is TRBJ1-1, the V gene TRBV6-5; the match to TRBD1 covers 9 bases. The CDR3 runs 15 residues. V dropped 5 bases and J dropped 4; count of bases not matched to a gene: 8. The germline V gene encodes CDR1 MNHEY and CDR2 SVGAGI.

The chain links TRBV11-3 to TRBJ2-2; D is ambiguous. The CDR3 has 14 residues. The germline gives CDR1 SGHNT, CDR2 YENEEA. V dropped 3 bases and J dropped 3 bases, with 8 bases sitting between them. The CDR3 region has the DNA TGTGCCAGCAGCTTGGGTAGCTACACCGGGGAGCTGTTTTTT. It translates to CASSLGSYTGELFF.

The V and J genes are TRBV19 and TRBJ2-5, with TRBD2 matching over 8 bases. Germline values: CDR1 LNHDA, CDR2 SQIVND (reference sequence). Trimming removed 2 bases from V and 4 bases from J; junction bases left unmatched: 0. The CDR3 consists of 13 residues. CDR3 amino acids: CASSILAGETQYF. The DNA of the CDR3 is TGTGCCAGTAGTATACTAGCGGGAGAGACCCAGTACTTC.

The chain carries TRBV2 and TRBJ1-6; TRBD1 aligns across 10 bases. Trimming removed 6 bases from V and 9 bases from J; junction bases left unmatched: 8. Germline V gene lookup returns CDR1 SNHLY and CDR2 FYNNEI. The CDR3 is 15 residues long. CDR3 region: CASRPGTGAFSPLHF. The CDR3 DNA reads TGTGCCAGCAGACCCGGGACAGGGGCTTTTTCACCCCTCCACTTT.

This chain joins TRBV4-2 and TRBJ2-3; 7 bases agree with TRBD2. With V trimmed by 5 bases and J by 6 bases, 11 bases remained unmatched. Germline V gene data show CDR1 as LGHNA and CDR2 as YNFKEQ. The CDR3 is 15 residues long. The CDR3 nucleotides are TGTGCCAGCAGCTCTCAAATAGCGGGCCGGGATACGCAGTATTTT. It specifies CASSSQIAGRDTQYF.

The V gene is TRBV23-1, the J gene TRBJ1-6; D gene unclear. TRBV23-1 is an ORF, and what it does is uncertain. Trimming shortened V by 0 bases and J by 0 bases, and 15 bases separated the two germline ends. The CDR3 totals 19 residues. The CDR3 loop is CASSQSLRSKSSYNSPLHF. The DNA of the CDR3 is TGCGCCAGCAGTCAATCTCTTCGGAGCAAGAGCTCCTATAATTCACCCCTCCACTTT.

The chain uses TRBV5-6 and TRBJ1-1; D perhaps matches TRBD1 (5 bases). V lost 5 bases and J lost 1, with 12 bases in between. The CDR3 covers 14 residues. Germline V gene sequence: CDR1 SGHDT, CDR2 YYEEEE. CDR3 in amino acids: CASRLLTGNTEAFF. CDR3 sequence (DNA): TGTGCCAGCAGGCTTCTCACAGGGAACACTGAAGCTTTCTTT.

This chain connects TRBV19 to TRBJ1-5; possibly TRBD1 for D (5 bases). CDR3 size: 16 residues. Trimming took off 1 base at V and 2 bases at J, with 12 bases between the two ends. Germline assignment: CDR1 LNHDA and CDR2 SQIVND (reference sequence). CDR3 in DNA: TGTGCCAGTAGTATAGTAAGCTCGGGGGGCAATCAGCCCCAGCATTTT. Amino acid sequence: CASSIVSSGGNQPQHF. The variable domain in full, with the rest retrieved from reference TRBV19 and TRBJ1-5, is DGGITQSPKYLFRKEGQNVTLSCEQNLNHDAMYWYRQDPGQGLRLIYYSQIVNDFQKGDIAEGYSVSREKKESFPLTVTSAQKNPTAFYLCASSIVSSGGNQPQHFGDGTRLSIL.

The V and J genes are TRBV11-3 and TRBJ2-7; no firm D call. Germline V lookup: CDR1 SGHNT, CDR2 YENEEA. V was clipped by 3 bases and J by 6 bases, with 12 bases between them. This CDR3 spans 13 amino acids. CDR3 amino acids: CASSFGWRSEQYF. As DNA, the CDR3 is TGTGCCAGCAGCTTCGGGTGGCGGAGCGAGCAGTACTTC.

J is TRBJ1-2 and V is TRBV6-1; 8 bases align to TRBD1. This CDR3 is 13 amino acids long. Germline CDR1 is MNHNS and CDR2 is SASEGT. V was pared by 7 bases and J by 8 bases, with 9 bases of the junction left unmatched. CDR3 DNA sequence: TGTGCCAGCACCCAGGACAGGGCCCGGGGCTACACCTTC. It specifies CASTQDRARGYTF.

The chain employs TRBV19 and TRBJ2-7; weak D call: TRBD2 (6 bases). Germline lookup yields CDR1 LNHDA and CDR2 SQIVND (reference sequence). V was pared by 9 bases and J by 0 bases, with 15 bases between. This CDR3 is 14 amino acids long. The CDR3 bases are TGTGCCAGCTCCCTCCTAGCGTACTCCTACGAGCAGTACTTC. It specifies CASSLLAYSYEQYF.

The rearrangement uses TRBV5-1 and TRBJ2-3; D is possibly TRBD2 (5 bases). This CDR3 has 14 residues. The germline V and J ends were trimmed by 5 bases and 0 bases, with 10 bases remaining between them. Germline assignment: CDR1 SGHRS and CDR2 YFSETQ. Here the CDR3 reads CASRRETSTDTQYF. The DNA of the CDR3 is TGCGCCAGCAGAAGGGAGACTAGCACAGATACGCAGTATTTT.

The V and J genes are TRBV5-6 and TRBJ1-4; D not certain. Germline assignment: CDR1 SGHDT and CDR2 YYEEEE. The V end was cut by 0 bases, the J end by 0 bases, with 3 bases between. There are 14 residues in the CDR3. CDR3 loop: CASSLGTTNEKLFF. In nucleotides, the CDR3 is TGTGCCAGCAGCTTGGGTACAACTAATGAAAAACTGTTTTTT.

The V call is TRBV6-5, the J call TRBJ1-6, with TRBD1 identical over 7 bases. Germline lookup yields CDR1 MNHEY and CDR2 SVGAGI. V lost 4 bases and J lost 6; bases outside the gene matches: 6. This CDR3 spans 15 amino acids. This CDR3 is CASSSLTGTNSPLHF. The CDR3 DNA follows: TGTGCCAGCAGTTCCTTGACAGGGACTAATTCACCCCTCCACTTT.

The genes are TRBV19 and TRBJ2-6, with TRBD1 identical over 8 bases. The CDR3 spans 19 residues. CDR1 is LNHDA, CDR2 SQIVND, per germline (reference sequence). V lost 4 bases and J lost 0; bases outside the gene matches: 11. CDR3 coding DNA: TGTGCCAGTAGTACCACCGGGACAGGAACACTCTCTGGGGCCAACGTCCTGACTTTC. Translating gives CASSTTGTGTLSGANVLTF.

The chain employs TRBV10-2 and TRBJ2-2, with 8 bases that match TRBD1. The CDR3 extends over 15 amino acids. The trim removed 4 bases at V and 2 bases at J, leaving 3 bases unmatched. Germline V CDR1 and CDR2: WSHSY, SAAADI. The CDR3 spells CASSVRGLNTGELFF. The CDR3 DNA is TGCGCCAGCAGTGTCAGGGGGCTAAACACCGGGGAGCTGTTTTTT.

The V gene is TRBV18, the J gene TRBJ2-2; D is possibly TRBD1 (6 bases). CDR3 length: 16 residues. Trimming cost V 5 bases and J 6 bases, with 19 bases left between them. The germline V gene encodes CDR1 KGHSH and CDR2 LQKENI. The CDR3 reads CASSTSRPGTSGELFF. As DNA, the CDR3 is TGTGCCAGCTCAACTTCGCGGCCGGGGACATCCGGGGAGCTGTTTTTT.